This T cell receptor beta chain is drawn from a study of graft-versus-host responses after intestinal transplantation. Study-wide background: All recipients were transplanted with multivisceral, liver-intestinal, or isolated intestinal grafts. Every recipient had anti-thymocyte globulin induction and about three years of tacrolimus plus steroids. Findings and caveats of the study: Patients with graft-donor T cell macrochimerism had high graft-versus-host to host-versus-graft clonal ratios in allografts. Among recipient marrow samples, GvH clones were found; some appeared first in ileum or blood.

This CDR3 contains 12 residues. The germline V gene has CDR1 WSHSY and CDR2 SAAADI. The V and J ends lost 2 bases and 1 base respectively, with 2 bases between them. Clones were sequenced by immunoSEQ multiplex PCR, and TCRdb holds only the in-frame ones, with some missing. The table has tens of thousands of clones, about 90% seen once. Concerning this clone itself: Its antigen is undetermined.

The sequence was obtained from a human patient who received an intestinal transplant, so some T cells may come from the graft donor. This material consisted of PBMCs, taken 300 to 320 days after intestinal transplant. The V gene is TRBV10-2, the J gene TRBJ1-1; D is undetermined. The CDR3: CASSEGNTEAFF. Here the CDR3 DNA reads TGCGCCAGCAGTGAGGGGAACACTGAAGCTTTCTTT.